The present T cell receptor beta chain was sequenced within a study of CD8+CD57+ T cells in acquired aplastic anemia. Investigators profiled TCR beta VDJ and CDR3 from genomic DNA template. In TCRdb, the reads were re-called with MiXCR into one record per CDR3 protein. The sample contains around 430,000 distinct CDR3 sequences, about a third of which appear only once. There are many counts of this clonotype. The sequenced patients had an expansion of CD8+CD57+ cells seen by flow cytometry. The cohort consisted entirely of patients having severe acquired aplastic anemia. CDR3 length: 16 residues. V lost 5 bases, J lost 4 bases, and 8 bases stayed unmatched. Germline assignment: CDR1 SGHVS and CDR2 FNYEAQ.

The sequence was collected from a human donor with aplastic anemia. V is TRBV7-6 and J is TRBJ2-6, with 7 bases aligning to TRBD1. Material for sequencing was sorted CD4+, CD8+, or CD8+CD57+ T cells (not recorded which) from PBMCs. The CDR3 here is CASSPTTGNGANVLTF. The CDR3 DNA reads as TGTGCCAGCAGCCCAACGACAGGGAACGGGGCCAACGTCCTGACTTTC.